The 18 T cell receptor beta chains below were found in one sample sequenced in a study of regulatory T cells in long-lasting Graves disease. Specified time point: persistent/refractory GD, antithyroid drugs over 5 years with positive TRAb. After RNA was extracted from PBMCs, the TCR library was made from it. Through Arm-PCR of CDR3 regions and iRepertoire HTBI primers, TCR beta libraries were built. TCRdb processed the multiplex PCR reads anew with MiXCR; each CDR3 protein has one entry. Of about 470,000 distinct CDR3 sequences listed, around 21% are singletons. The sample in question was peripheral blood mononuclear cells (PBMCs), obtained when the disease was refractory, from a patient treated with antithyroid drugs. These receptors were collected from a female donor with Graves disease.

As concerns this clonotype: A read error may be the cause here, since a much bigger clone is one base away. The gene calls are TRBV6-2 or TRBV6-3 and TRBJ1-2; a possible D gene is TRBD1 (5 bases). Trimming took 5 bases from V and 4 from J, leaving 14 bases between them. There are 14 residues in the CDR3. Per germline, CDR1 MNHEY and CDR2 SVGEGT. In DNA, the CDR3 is TGTGCCAGCAGTACCCAACGGGGGGGCTATGGCTACACCTTC. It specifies CASSTQRGGYGYTF.

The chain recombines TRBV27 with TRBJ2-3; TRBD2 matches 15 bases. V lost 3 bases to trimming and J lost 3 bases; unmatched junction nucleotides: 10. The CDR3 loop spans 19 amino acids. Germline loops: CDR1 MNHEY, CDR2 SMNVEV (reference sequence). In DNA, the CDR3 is TGTGCCAGCAGTTTCCCCGGACTAGCGGGAGGGGGCCCTACAGATACGCAGTATTTT. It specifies CASSFPGLAGGGPTDTQYF.

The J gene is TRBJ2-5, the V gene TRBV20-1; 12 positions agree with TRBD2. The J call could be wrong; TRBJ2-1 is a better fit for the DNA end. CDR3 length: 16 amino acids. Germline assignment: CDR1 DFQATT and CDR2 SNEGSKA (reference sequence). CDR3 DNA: TGCAGTGCTAGGGGGGGGACTAGCGGGTTCTACAATGAGCAGTTCTTC. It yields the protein CSARGGTSGFYNEQFF.

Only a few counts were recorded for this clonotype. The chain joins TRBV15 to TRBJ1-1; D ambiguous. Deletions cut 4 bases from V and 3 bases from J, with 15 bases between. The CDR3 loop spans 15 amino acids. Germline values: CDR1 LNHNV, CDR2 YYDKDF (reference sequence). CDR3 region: CATSTPMGGYTEAFF. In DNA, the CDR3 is TGTGCCACCAGCACCCCCATGGGCGGATACACTGAAGCTTTCTTT.

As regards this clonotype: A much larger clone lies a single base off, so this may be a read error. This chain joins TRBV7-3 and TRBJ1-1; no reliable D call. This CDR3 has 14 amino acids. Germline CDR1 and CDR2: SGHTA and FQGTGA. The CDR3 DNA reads TGTGCCAGCAGCATCCCGACGGCGAACGCTGAAGTTTTCTTT. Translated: CASSIPTANAEVFF.

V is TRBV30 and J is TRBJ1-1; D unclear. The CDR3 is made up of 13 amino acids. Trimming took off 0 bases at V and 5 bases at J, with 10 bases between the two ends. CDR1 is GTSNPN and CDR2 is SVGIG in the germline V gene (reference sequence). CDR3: CAWSVIVGTEAFF. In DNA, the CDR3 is TGTGCCTGGAGTGTAATTGTGGGTACTGAAGCTTTCTTT.

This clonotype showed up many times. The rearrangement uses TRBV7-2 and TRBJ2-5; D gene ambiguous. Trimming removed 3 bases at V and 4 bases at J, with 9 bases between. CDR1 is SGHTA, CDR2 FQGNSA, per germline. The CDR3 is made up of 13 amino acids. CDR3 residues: CASSLWPAETQYF. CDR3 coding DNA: TGTGCCAGCAGCTTGTGGCCGGCAGAGACCCAGTACTTC.

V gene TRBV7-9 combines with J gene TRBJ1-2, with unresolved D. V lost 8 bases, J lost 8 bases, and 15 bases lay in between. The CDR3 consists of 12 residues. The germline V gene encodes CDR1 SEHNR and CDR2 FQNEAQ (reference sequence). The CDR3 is CASPRRGGGYTF. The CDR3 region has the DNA TGTGCCAGCCCCAGGCGGGGAGGCGGCTACACCTTC. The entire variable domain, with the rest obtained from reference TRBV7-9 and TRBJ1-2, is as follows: DTGVSQNPRHKITKRGQNVTFRCDPISEHNRLYWYRQTLGQGPEFLTYFQNEAQLEKSRLLSDRFSAERPKGSFSTLEIQRTEQGDSAMYLCASPRRGGGYTFGSGTRLTVV.

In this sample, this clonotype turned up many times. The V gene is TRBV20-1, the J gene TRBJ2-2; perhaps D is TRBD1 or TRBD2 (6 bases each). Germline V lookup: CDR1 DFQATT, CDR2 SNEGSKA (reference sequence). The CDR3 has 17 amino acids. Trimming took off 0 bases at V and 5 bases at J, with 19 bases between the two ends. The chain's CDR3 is CSARDTTGWGRTGELFF. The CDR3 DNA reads TGCAGTGCTAGAGATACCACAGGGTGGGGGAGGACCGGGGAGCTGTTTTTT.

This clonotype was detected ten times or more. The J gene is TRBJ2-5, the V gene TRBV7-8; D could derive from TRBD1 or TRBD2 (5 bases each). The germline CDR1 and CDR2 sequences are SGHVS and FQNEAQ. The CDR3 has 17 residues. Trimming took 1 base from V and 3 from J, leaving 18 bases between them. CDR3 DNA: TGTGCCAGCAGCTTAGTGGCGGGTTATAGGGGAAAAGAGACCCAGTACTTC. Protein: CASSLVAGYRGKETQYF.

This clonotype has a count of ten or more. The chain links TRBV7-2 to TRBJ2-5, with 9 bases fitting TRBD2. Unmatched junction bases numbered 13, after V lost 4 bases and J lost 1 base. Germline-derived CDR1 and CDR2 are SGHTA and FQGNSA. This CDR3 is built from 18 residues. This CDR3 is CASSSRAGLAGFQETQYF. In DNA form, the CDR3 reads TGTGCCAGCAGCTCACGCGCGGGGCTAGCGGGGTTCCAAGAGACCCAGTACTTC.

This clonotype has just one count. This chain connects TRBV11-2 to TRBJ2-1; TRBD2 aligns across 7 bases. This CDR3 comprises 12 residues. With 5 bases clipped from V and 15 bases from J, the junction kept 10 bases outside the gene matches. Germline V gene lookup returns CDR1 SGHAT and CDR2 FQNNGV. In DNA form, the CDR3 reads TGTGCCAGCAGCCAAGGCACAGCGGGACGGTTCTTC. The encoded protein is CASSQGTAGRFF.

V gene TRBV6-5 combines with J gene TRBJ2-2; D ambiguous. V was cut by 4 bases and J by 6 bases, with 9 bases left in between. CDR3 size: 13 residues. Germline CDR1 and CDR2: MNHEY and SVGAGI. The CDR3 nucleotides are TGTGCCAGCAGTTGGGCTTTACCCGGGGAGCTGTTTTTT. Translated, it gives CASSWALPGELFF.

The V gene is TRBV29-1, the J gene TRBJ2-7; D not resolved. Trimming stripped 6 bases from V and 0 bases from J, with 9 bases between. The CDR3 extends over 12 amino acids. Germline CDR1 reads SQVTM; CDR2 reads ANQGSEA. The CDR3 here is CSVELASYEQYF. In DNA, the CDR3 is TGCAGCGTGGAGTTAGCCTCCTACGAGCAGTACTTC.

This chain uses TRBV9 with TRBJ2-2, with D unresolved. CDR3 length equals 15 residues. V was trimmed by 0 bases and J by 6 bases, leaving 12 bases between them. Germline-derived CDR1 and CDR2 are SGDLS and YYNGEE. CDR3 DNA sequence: TGTGCCAGCAGCGTAGAGGGATTTTCTCCCGGGGAGCTGTTTTTT. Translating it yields CASSVEGFSPGELFF.

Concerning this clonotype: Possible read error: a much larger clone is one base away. CDR3 nucleotides: TGTGCCAGCAGTGTTGGGCGTTTCTACGAGCAGTACTTC. It translates to CASSVGRFYEQYF. This sequence joins TRBV7-8 and TRBJ2-7; D is uncertain. V lost 6 bases and J lost 3, with 12 bases in between. CDR1 is SGHVS, CDR2 FQNEAQ, per germline. CDR3 length: 13 residues.

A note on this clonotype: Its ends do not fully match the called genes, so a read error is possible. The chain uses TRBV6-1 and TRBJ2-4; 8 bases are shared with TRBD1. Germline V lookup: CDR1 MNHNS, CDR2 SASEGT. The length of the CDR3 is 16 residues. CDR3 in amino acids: CASRIPVTGVGDIQHF. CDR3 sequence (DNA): TGTGCCAGCAGAATACCGGTGACAGGGGTGGGTGACATTCAGCACTTC.

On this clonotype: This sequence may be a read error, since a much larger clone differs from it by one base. The CDR3 protein is CASNYKKTSPYEQYF. The CDR3 DNA reads as TGTGCCAGCAACTACAAGAAAACTAGCCCCTACGAGCAGTACTTC. The J gene is TRBJ2-7, the V gene TRBV5-4; a possible D gene is TRBD2 (6 bases). Deletions cut 6 bases from V and 2 bases from J, with 18 bases between. From germline, CDR1 is SGHNT and CDR2 YYREEE (reference sequence). The CDR3 sequence is 15 residues long.